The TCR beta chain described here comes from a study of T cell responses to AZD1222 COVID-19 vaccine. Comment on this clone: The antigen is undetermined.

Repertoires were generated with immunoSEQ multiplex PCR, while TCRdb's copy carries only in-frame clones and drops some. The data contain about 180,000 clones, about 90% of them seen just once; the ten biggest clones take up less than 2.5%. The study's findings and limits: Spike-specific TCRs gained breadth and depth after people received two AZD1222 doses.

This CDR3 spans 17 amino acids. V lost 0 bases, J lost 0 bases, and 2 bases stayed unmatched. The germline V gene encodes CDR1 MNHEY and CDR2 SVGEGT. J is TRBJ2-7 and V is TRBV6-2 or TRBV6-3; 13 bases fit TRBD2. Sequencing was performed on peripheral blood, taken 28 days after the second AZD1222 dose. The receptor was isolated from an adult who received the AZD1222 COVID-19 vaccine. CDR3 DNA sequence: TGTGCCAGCAGTTACTCCGGACTAGCGGGGGACTCCTACGAGCAGTACTTC. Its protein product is CASSYSGLAGDSYEQYF.